This TCR beta chain was sequenced for a study of human T cells and chemical hapten exposure. Study as a whole: Readings were taken at 6 days from patch tests that had applied 0.01% DPC to the upper back.

TCRdb re-called the RACE reads through MiXCR, storing one row per CDR3 protein. The sample holds fewer than 40,000 distinct CDR3 sequences, about 12% seen once. Time point in this sample: patch test 3, about 24 weeks after DPC sensitization. Indicated treatment: therapeutic diphenylcyclopropenone sensitization with weekly scalp DPC. Unfractionated whole blood served as the source for total RNA extraction. Deletions cut 4 bases from V and 7 bases from J, with 14 bases between. The V gene's germline CDR1 is SQVTM and CDR2 ANQGSEA. CDR3 size: 13 residues. Turning to this clonotype: Its antigen is still unknown.

Notes on the study in general: In the PT1 data, expanded TCR counts showed a positive correlation with patch test score. Since the donors had alopecia, their immune response may not be the same as that of healthy people.

This sample comprised whole blood, obtained in connection with sensitization to the hapten diphenylcyclopropenone (DPC). The TCR comes from a woman aged 40 to 50 with alopecia areata. Some clones in this sample may be carry-over from other donors' samples. This rearrangement joins TRBV29-1 to TRBJ2-4; D may be TRBD1 (5 bases). CDR3 in DNA: TGCAGCGTTGCTGGCAGGGCCGGTAACATTCAGTACTTC. Amino acid sequence: CSVAGRAGNIQYF.